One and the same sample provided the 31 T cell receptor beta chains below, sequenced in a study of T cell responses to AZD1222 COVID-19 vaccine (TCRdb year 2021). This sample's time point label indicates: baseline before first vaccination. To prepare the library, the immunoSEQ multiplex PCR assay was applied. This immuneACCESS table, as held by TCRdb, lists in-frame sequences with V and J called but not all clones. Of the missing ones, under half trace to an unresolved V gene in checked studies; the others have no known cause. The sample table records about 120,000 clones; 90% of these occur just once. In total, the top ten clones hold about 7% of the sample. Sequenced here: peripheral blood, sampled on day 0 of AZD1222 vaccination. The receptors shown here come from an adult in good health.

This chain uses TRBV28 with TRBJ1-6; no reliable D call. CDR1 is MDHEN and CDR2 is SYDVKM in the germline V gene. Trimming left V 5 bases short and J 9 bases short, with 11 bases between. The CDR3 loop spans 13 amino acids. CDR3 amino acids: CASSVGLISPLHF. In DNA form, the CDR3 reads TGTGCCAGCAGTGTCGGACTGATTTCACCCCTCCACTTT.

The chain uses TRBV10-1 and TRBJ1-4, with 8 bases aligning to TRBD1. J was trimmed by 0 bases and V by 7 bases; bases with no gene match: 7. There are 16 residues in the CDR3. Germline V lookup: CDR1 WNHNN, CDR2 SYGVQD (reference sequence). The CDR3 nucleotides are TGCGCCAGCACTGGACAGGGAAAAGCAACTAATGAAAAACTGTTTTTT. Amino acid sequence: CASTGQGKATNEKLFF.

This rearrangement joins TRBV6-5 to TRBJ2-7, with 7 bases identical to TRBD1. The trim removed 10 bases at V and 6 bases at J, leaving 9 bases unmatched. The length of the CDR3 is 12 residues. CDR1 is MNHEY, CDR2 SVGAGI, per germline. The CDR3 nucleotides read TGTGCCACCCGAGCGTGGACAGGCGAGCAGTACTTC. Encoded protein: CATRAWTGEQYF.

CDR3 sequence (DNA): TGTGCCAGCGCGGGACAGGGGCTAAGTGCTGTCATGAACACTGAAGCTTTCTTT. Protein sequence: CASAGQGLSAVMNTEAFF. The chain is built from TRBV27 and TRBJ1-1; 10 nucleotides match TRBD1. This CDR3 has 18 amino acids. Germline loops: CDR1 MNHEY, CDR2 SMNVEV (reference sequence). J lost 0 bases, V lost 8 bases, and 15 bases had no gene match.

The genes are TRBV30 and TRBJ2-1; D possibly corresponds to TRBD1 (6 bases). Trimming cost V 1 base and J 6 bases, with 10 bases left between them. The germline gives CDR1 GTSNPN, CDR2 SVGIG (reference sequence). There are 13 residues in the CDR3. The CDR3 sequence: CAWSELQGNEQFF. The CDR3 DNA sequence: TGTGCCTGGAGTGAACTACAGGGCAATGAGCAGTTCTTC.

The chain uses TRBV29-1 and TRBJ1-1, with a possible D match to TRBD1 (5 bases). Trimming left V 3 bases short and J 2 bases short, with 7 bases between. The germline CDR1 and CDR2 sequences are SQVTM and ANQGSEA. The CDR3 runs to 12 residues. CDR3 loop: CSVDRANTEAFF. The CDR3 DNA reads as TGCAGCGTTGACAGGGCCAACACTGAAGCTTTCTTT.

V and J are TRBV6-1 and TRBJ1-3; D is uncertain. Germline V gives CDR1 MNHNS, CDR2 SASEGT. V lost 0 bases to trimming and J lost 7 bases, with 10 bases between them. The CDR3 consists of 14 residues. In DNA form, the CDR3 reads TGTGCCAGCAGTGAAGCGAGGGTTCTGAACACCATATATTTT. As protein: CASSEARVLNTIYF.

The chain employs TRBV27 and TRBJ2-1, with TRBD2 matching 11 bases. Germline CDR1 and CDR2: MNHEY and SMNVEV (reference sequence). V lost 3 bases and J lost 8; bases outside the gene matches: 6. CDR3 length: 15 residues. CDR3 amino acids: CASSFLSGGEYEQFF. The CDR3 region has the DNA TGTGCCAGCAGTTTTCTTAGCGGGGGGGAATATGAGCAGTTCTTC.

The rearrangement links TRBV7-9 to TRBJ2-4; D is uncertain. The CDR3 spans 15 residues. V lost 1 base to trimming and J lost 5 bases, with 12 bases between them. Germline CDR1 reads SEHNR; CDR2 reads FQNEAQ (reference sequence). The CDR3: CASSLVIGPQNIQYF. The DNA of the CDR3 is TGTGCCAGCAGCTTAGTCATCGGGCCTCAAAACATTCAGTACTTC.

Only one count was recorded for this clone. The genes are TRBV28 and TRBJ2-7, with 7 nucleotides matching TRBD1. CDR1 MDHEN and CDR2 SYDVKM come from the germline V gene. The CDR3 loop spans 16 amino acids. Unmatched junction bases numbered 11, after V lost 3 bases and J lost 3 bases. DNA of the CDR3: TGTGCCAGCAGTTTCCTGGACAGGTTGAAGGGCTACGAGCAGTACTTC. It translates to CASSFLDRLKGYEQYF.

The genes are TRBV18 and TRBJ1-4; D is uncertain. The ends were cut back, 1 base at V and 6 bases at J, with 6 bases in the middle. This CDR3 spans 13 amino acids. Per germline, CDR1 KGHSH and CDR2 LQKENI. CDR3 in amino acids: CASSPQAYEKLFF. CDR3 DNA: TGTGCCAGCTCACCACAGGCTTATGAAAAACTGTTTTTT.

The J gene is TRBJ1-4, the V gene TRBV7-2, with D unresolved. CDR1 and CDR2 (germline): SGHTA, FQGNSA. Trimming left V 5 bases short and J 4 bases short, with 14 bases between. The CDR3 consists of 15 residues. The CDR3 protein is CASSPIARYNEKLFF. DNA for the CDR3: TGTGCCAGCAGCCCAATAGCGAGGTATAATGAAAAACTGTTTTTT.

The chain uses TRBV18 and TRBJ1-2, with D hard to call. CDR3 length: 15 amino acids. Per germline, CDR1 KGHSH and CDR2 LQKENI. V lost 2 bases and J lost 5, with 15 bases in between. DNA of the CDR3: TGTGCCAGCTCACCAACGACCATCTCGGCGTATGGCTACACCTTC. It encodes CASSPTTISAYGYTF.

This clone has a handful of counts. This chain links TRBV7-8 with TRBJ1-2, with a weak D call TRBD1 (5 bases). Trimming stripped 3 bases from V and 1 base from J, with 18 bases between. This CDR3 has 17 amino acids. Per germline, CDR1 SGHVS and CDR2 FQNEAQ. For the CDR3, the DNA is TGTGCCAGCAGCTTTGGACATGACAAGGATCTTAACTATGGCTACACCTTC. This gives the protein CASSFGHDKDLNYGYTF.

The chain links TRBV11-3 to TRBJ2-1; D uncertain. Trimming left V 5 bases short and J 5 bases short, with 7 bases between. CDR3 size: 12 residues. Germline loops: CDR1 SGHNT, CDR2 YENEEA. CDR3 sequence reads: CASSPPDNEQFF. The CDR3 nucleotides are TGTGCCAGCAGCCCGCCTGACAATGAGCAGTTCTTC.

The CDR3 DNA reads as TGTGCCAGCAGTGAAGCAGACAGGGTCAATGAGCAGTTCTTC. Encoded protein: CASSEADRVNEQFF. V and J are TRBV2 and TRBJ2-1, with 7 nucleotides matching TRBD1. The CDR3 is 14 residues long. CDR1 and CDR2 from the germline V gene are SNHLY and FYNNEI. After removal of 0 bases from V and 6 bases from J, the junction contained 2 bases not matched to a gene.

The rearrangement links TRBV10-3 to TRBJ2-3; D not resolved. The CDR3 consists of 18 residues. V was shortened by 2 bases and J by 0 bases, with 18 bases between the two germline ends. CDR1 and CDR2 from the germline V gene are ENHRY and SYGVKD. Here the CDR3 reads CAISEPTSRRSSTDTQYF. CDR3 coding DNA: TGTGCCATCAGTGAGCCCACCTCGAGGCGATCTAGCACAGATACGCAGTATTTT.

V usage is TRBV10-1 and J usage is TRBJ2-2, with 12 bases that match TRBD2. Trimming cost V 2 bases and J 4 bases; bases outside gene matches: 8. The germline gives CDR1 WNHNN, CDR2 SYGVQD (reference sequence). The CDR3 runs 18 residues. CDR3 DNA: TGCGCCAGCAGTGAGAACCCCCCGACTAGCGGGGGCACCGGGGAGCTGTTTTTT. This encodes CASSENPPTSGGTGELFF.

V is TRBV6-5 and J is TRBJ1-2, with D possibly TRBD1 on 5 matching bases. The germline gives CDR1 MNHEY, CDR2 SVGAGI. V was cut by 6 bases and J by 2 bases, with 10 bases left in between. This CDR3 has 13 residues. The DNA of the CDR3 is TGTGCCAGCAGCCACCGGGACAACTATGGCTACACCTTC. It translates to CASSHRDNYGYTF.

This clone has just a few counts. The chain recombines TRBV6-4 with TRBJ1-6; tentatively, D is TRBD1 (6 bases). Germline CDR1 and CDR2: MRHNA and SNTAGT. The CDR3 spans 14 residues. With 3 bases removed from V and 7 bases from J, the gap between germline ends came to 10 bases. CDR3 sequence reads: CASSEDSHNSPLHF. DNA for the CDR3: TGTGCCAGCAGTGAGGACAGCCACAATTCACCCCTCCACTTT.

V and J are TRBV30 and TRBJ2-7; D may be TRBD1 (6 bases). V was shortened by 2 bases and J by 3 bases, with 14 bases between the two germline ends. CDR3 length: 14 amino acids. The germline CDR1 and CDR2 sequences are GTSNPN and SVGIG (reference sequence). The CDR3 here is CAWSLTQGFYEQYF. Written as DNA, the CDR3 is TGTGCCTGGAGTTTGACTCAGGGGTTCTACGAGCAGTACTTC.

CDR3: CASSRGNTEAFF. The CDR3 bases are TGTGCCAGTAGTAGGGGGAACACTGAAGCTTTCTTT. The V and J genes are TRBV19 and TRBJ1-1; no clear D gene. Germline CDR1 and CDR2: LNHDA and SQIVND (reference sequence). CDR3 length: 12 residues. Trimming took off 4 bases at V and 1 base at J, with 4 bases between the two ends.

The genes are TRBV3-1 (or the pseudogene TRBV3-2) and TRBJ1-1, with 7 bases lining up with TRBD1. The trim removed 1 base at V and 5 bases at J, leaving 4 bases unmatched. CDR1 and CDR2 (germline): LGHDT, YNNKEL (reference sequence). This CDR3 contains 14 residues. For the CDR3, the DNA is TGTGCCAGCAGCCAAGTCCAGGGGGTTACTGAAGCTTTCTTT. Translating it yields CASSQVQGVTEAFF.

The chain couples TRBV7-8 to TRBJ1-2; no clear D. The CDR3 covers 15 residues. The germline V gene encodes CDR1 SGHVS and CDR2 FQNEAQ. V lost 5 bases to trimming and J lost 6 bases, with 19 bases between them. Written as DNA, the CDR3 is TGTGCCAGCAGCCTCGCCCCAATCGGCGGGGATGGCTACACCTTC. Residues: CASSLAPIGGDGYTF.

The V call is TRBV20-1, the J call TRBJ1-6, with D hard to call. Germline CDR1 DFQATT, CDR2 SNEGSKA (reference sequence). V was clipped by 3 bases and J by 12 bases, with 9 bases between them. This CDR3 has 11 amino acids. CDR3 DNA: TGCAGTGCTAGGGATCAGGTACCCCTCCACTTT. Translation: CSARDQVPLHF.

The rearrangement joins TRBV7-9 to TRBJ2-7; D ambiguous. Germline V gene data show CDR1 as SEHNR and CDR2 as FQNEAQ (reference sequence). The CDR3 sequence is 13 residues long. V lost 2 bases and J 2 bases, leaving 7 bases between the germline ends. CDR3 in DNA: TGTGCCAGCAGCTTAACCTCTCCCTACGAGCAGTACTTC. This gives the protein CASSLTSPYEQYF. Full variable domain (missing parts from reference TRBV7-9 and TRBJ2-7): DTGVSQNPRHKITKRGQNVTFRCDPISEHNRLYWYRQTLGQGPEFLTYFQNEAQLEKSRLLSDRFSAERPKGSFSTLEIQRTEQGDSAMYLCASSLTSPYEQYFGPGTRLTVT.

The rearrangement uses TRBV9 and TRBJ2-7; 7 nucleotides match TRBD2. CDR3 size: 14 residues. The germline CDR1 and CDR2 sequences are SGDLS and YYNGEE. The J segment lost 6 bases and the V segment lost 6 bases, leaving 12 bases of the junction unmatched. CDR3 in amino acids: CASNGGGNSIEQYF. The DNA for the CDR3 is TGTGCCAGCAATGGCGGGGGTAACAGTATCGAGCAGTACTTC.

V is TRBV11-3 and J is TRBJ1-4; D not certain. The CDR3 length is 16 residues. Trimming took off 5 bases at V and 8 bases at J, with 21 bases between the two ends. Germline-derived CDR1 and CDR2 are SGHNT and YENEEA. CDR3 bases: TGTGCCAGCAGCCGCACATTCAGGAGGCTCGAGGAAAAACTGTTTTTT. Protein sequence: CASSRTFRRLEEKLFF.

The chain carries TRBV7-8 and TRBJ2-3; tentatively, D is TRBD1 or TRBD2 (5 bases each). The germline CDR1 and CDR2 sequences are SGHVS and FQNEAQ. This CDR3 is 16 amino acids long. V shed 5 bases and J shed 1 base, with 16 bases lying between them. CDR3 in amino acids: CASSPPSRGRTDTQYF. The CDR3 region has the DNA TGTGCCAGCAGCCCCCCTTCTCGGGGCCGCACAGATACGCAGTATTTT.

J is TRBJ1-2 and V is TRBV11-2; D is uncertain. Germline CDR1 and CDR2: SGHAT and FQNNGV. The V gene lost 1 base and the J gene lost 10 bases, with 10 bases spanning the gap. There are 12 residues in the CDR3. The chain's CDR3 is CASSLVVGNYTF. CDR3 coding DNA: TGTGCCAGCAGCTTAGTGGTCGGAAACTACACCTTC. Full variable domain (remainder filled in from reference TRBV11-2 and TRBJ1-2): EAGVAQSPRYKIIEKRQSVAFWCNPISGHATLYWYQQILGQGPKLLIQFQNNGVVDDSQLPKDRFSAERLKGVDSTLKIQPAKLEDSAVYLCASSLVVGNYTFGSGTRLTVV.

The CDR3: CASRSSWGGSPRSEQYF. DNA for the CDR3: TGTGCCAGCAGGTCTAGTTGGGGGGGTTCTCCACGATCCGAGCAGTACTTC. The chain joins TRBV11-2 to TRBJ2-7, with 7 bases aligning to TRBD2. The J segment lost 6 bases and the V segment lost 6 bases, leaving 20 bases of the junction unmatched. Germline V CDR1 and CDR2: SGHAT, FQNNGV. The CDR3 totals 17 residues.